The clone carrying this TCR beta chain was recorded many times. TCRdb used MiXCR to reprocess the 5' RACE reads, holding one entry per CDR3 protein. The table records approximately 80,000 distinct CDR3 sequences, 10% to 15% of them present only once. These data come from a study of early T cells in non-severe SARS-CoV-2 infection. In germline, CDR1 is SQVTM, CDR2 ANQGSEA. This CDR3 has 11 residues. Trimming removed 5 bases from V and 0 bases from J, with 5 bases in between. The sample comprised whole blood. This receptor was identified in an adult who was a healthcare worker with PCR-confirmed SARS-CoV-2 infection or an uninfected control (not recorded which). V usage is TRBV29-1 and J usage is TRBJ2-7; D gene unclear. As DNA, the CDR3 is TGCAGCGTTCGGAGCTCCTACGAGCAGTACTTC. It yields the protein CSVRSSYEQYF.